These 32 T cell receptor beta chains share one sample of origin, sequenced in a study of cytomegalovirus exposure and HLA in healthy donors. This PCR relied on a set of 60 Vbeta primers and 13 Jbeta primers. The protocol was immunoSEQ multiplex PCR, while the TCRdb copy is restricted to in-frame clones and leaves out a portion. Of 100,000 or so clones in the sample, about 80% were seen once. What was sequenced was PBMCs. These receptors all stem from a human donor in good health.

The J gene is TRBJ2-5, the V gene TRBV7-3; possibly TRBD1 for D (6 bases). The V end lost 3 bases, the J end lost 4 bases, and 12 bases lay between the germline ends. The CDR3 has 14 residues. CDR1 SGHTA and CDR2 FQGTGA come from the germline V gene. The CDR3 DNA sequence: TGTGCCAGCAGCTTCGGAACAGGGACAGAGACCCAGTACTTC. Protein: CASSFGTGTETQYF.

This chain joins TRBV28 and TRBJ2-4, with D tentatively TRBD2 (5 bases). The CDR3 extends over 13 amino acids. Trimming cost V 6 bases and J 8 bases, with 14 bases left between them. The germline V gene encodes CDR1 MDHEN and CDR2 SYDVKM. CDR3 sequence (DNA): TGTGCCAGCAGATCATCGGGAAGGGACATTCAGTACTTC. Protein: CASRSSGRDIQYF.

V gene TRBV6-6 combines with J gene TRBJ1-4; D ambiguous. The CDR3 contains 14 residues. Germline V gene lookup returns CDR1 MNHNY and CDR2 SVGAGI (reference sequence). Trimming took 0 bases from V and 7 from J, leaving 9 bases between them. CDR3 in amino acids: CASSYSYGGEKLFF. DNA for the CDR3: TGTGCCAGCAGTTACTCTTACGGTGGTGAAAAACTGTTTTTT.

The J gene is TRBJ1-5, the V gene TRBV28; the D gene is possibly TRBD1 (5 bases). With 7 bases removed from V and 1 base from J, the gap between germline ends came to 14 bases. The length of the CDR3 is 15 residues. Germline values: CDR1 MDHEN, CDR2 SYDVKM. In DNA form, the CDR3 reads TGTGCCAGCATCCTCACCGCAGGGAGCAATCAGCCCCAGCATTTT. It yields the protein CASILTAGSNQPQHF. Supplemented by reference TRBV28 and TRBJ1-5, the full variable domain reads DVKVTQSSRYLVKRTGEKVFLECVQDMDHENMFWYRQDPGLGLRLIYFSYDVKMKEKGDIPEGYSVSREKKERFSLILESASTNQTSMYLCASILTAGSNQPQHFGDGTRLSIL.

The table lists this clone with a count of one. The V gene is TRBV7-8, the J gene TRBJ2-3; D unresolved. Germline V CDR1 and CDR2: SGHVS, FQNEAQ. Trimming left V 5 bases short and J 0 bases short, with 15 bases between. This CDR3 has 16 amino acids. As DNA, the CDR3 is TGTGCCAGCAGCCCATCCAGGTTCCAAAGCACAGATACGCAGTATTTT. This sequence encodes CASSPSRFQSTDTQYF.

In its sample, this clone was seen a few times. The genes are TRBV2 and TRBJ1-5; 9 nucleotides line up with TRBD1. CDR3 length equals 17 residues. Germline V gives CDR1 SNHLY, CDR2 FYNNEI. V gave up 0 bases and J gave up 5 bases; unmatched junction bases: 8. CDR3 residues: CASSEAHRGRGDQPQHF. The CDR3 bases are TGTGCCAGCAGTGAAGCTCACAGGGGGCGGGGGGATCAGCCCCAGCATTTT.

This clone came up a few times. In nucleotides, the CDR3 is TGTGCCAGCAGTCACGTGTCTAGCGTTCCAGATACGCAGTATTTT. It specifies CASSHVSSVPDTQYF. This chain links TRBV9 with TRBJ2-3, with D perhaps TRBD2 (6 bases). V gave up 5 bases and J gave up 4 bases, with 17 bases separating them. The CDR3 length is 15 residues. CDR1 is SGDLS, CDR2 YYNGEE, per germline.

The genes are TRBV28 and TRBJ1-4, with 8 nucleotides matching TRBD1. Germline CDR1 reads MDHEN; CDR2 reads SYDVKM. V lost 7 bases to trimming and J lost 4 bases; unmatched junction nucleotides: 8. The CDR3 is 15 residues long. CDR3 sequence (DNA): TGTGCCAGCAACCTGAGACAGGGGTTTAATGAAAAACTGTTTTTT. This translates into CASNLRQGFNEKLFF.

The chain has TRBV27 and TRBJ2-7; the D gene is possibly TRBD1 (6 bases). Trimming shortened V by 7 bases and J by 2 bases, and 21 bases separated the two germline ends. The CDR3 length is 16 residues. Germline V gene data show CDR1 as MNHEY and CDR2 as SMNVEV (reference sequence). The CDR3: CASTSMVGPGAYEQYF. The CDR3 DNA follows: TGTGCCAGCACCTCGATGGTGGGTCCAGGGGCCTACGAGCAGTACTTC.

This chain uses TRBV5-6 with TRBJ2-1, with 9 bases fitting TRBD2. Unmatched junction bases numbered 12, after V lost 0 bases and J lost 8 bases. The CDR3 has 17 residues. Germline V gives CDR1 SGHDT, CDR2 YYEEEE. The CDR3 sequence is CASSLGQLAGSPHEQFF. In nucleotides, the CDR3 is TGTGCCAGCAGCTTGGGGCAGCTAGCGGGGAGCCCCCATGAGCAGTTCTTC.

V and J are TRBV20-1 and TRBJ1-3; a possible D gene is TRBD1 (5 bases). Germline values: CDR1 DFQATT, CDR2 SNEGSKA (reference sequence). Trimming took off 1 base at V and 8 bases at J, with 6 bases between the two ends. The CDR3 is 11 residues long. CDR3 coding DNA: TGCAGTGCTAGAGTAGGGGACACCATATATTTT. Translated, it gives CSARVGDTIYF.

The chain carries TRBV11-2 and TRBJ2-1; no definite D call. V was trimmed by 5 bases and J by 5 bases, leaving 7 bases between them. Per germline, CDR1 SGHAT and CDR2 FQNNGV. The CDR3 has 12 residues. The CDR3 DNA sequence: TGTGCCAGCAGCCGAAGCGACAATGAGCAGTTCTTC. This sequence encodes CASSRSDNEQFF.

The chain employs TRBV5-1 and TRBJ2-5, with TRBD2 identical over 8 bases. CDR1 and CDR2 (germline): SGHRS, YFSETQ. J lost 4 bases, V lost 3 bases, and 5 bases had no gene match. The CDR3 is made up of 14 amino acids. The CDR3 sequence: CASSWGSGRETQYF. In DNA form, the CDR3 reads TGCGCCAGCAGCTGGGGCAGCGGGAGAGAGACCCAGTACTTC.

This chain uses TRBV11-2 with TRBJ1-4; tentative D call: TRBD1 (6 bases). Trimming removed 1 base from V and 8 bases from J, with 11 bases in between. CDR3 length equals 14 residues. CDR1 and CDR2 from the germline V gene are SGHAT and FQNNGV. CDR3 amino acids: CASSLGQGREKLFF. The CDR3 DNA reads TGTGCCAGCAGCTTAGGGCAGGGGCGGGAAAAACTGTTTTTT.

The V and J genes are TRBV5-4 and TRBJ2-7; a possible D gene is TRBD1 (6 bases). V was pared by 2 bases and J by 4 bases, with 13 bases between. Germline V gene lookup returns CDR1 SGHNT and CDR2 YYREEE (reference sequence). CDR3 size: 14 residues. The DNA of the CDR3 is TGTGCCAGCAGCTTCGAGGACAGACCGTACGAGCAGTACTTC. Translation: CASSFEDRPYEQYF. The entire variable domain, with the rest obtained from reference TRBV5-4 and TRBJ2-7, is as follows: ETGVTQSPTHLIKTRGQQVTLRCSSQSGHNTVSWYQQALGQGPQFIFQYYREEENGRGNFPPRFSGLQFPNYSSELNVNALELDDSALYLCASSFEDRPYEQYFGPGTRLTVT.

This clone was counted once. V and J are TRBV19 and TRBJ1-5; D is unresolved. This CDR3 contains 14 residues. Germline V lookup: CDR1 LNHDA, CDR2 SQIVND (reference sequence). Trimming removed 5 bases from V and 13 bases from J, with 21 bases in between. The CDR3 sequence is CASSAAAVVEEQHF. CDR3 coding DNA: TGTGCCAGTAGTGCTGCAGCGGTGGTCGAAGAGCAGCATTTT. The complete variable domain, with remaining parts taken from reference TRBV19 and TRBJ1-5, reads DGGITQSPKYLFRKEGQNVTLSCEQNLNHDAMYWYRQDPGQGLRLIYYSQIVNDFQKGDIAEGYSVSREKKESFPLTVTSAQKNPTAFYLCASSAAAVVEEQHFGDGTRLSIL.

The gene calls are TRBV7-6 and TRBJ2-2; 9 positions agree with TRBD1. The V segment lost 6 bases and the J segment 4 bases; nucleotides outside the gene matches: 12. This CDR3 has 17 amino acids. Germline V gene sequence: CDR1 SGHVS, CDR2 FNYEAQ. The CDR3 spells CASSPIGGTGSTGELFF. The CDR3 bases are TGTGCCAGCAGTCCAATTGGGGGGACAGGGTCCACCGGGGAGCTGTTTTTT.

The chain employs TRBV9 and TRBJ1-4; 8 nucleotides line up with TRBD1. V dropped 1 base and J dropped 5; count of bases not matched to a gene: 1. CDR1 SGDLS and CDR2 YYNGEE come from the germline V gene. This CDR3 has 14 residues. CDR3 protein: CASSVRQGNEKLFF. For the CDR3, the DNA is TGTGCCAGCAGCGTACGACAGGGGAATGAAAAACTGTTTTTT.

This clone was counted only a few times. This chain links TRBV6-6 with TRBJ1-2; D remains unclear. Germline CDR1 MNHNY, CDR2 SVGAGI (reference sequence). V was cut by 2 bases and J by 6 bases, with 16 bases left in between. This CDR3 region has 15 residues. CDR3 in amino acids: CASSYGAGPYNGYTF. DNA for the CDR3: TGTGCCAGCAGTTACGGCGCAGGCCCGTACAATGGCTACACCTTC.

This rearrangement joins TRBV7-9 to TRBJ2-2, with TRBD1 matching over 10 bases. The ends lost 5 bases at V and 4 bases at J; junction bases unmatched: 16. CDR1 is SEHNR and CDR2 is FQNEAQ in the germline V gene (reference sequence). The CDR3 runs 19 residues. CDR3 nucleotide sequence: TGTGCCAGCAGCAGCGAGGCGTGGCGACAGGGGGCGGCCACCGGGGAGCTGTTTTTT. This sequence encodes CASSSEAWRQGAATGELFF. The whole variable domain, filled in from reference TRBV7-9 and TRBJ2-2, reads DTGVSQNPRHKITKRGQNVTFRCDPISEHNRLYWYRQTLGQGPEFLTYFQNEAQLEKSRLLSDRFSAERPKGSFSTLEIQRTEQGDSAMYLCASSSEAWRQGAATGELFFGEGSRLTVL.

The genes are TRBV5-4 and TRBJ1-2, with TRBD1 matching 8 bases. The CDR3 length is 14 residues. Germline CDR1 SGHNT, CDR2 YYREEE (reference sequence). Germline trimming cut 4 bases from V and 4 bases from J; bases unmatched to any gene: 6. The CDR3 DNA sequence: TGTGCCAGCAGCCGATCAGGGACAGGCTATGGCTACACCTTC. This gives the protein CASSRSGTGYGYTF.

This clone was seen once. V is TRBV30 and J is TRBJ1-1, with 7 nucleotides matching TRBD1. Germline loops: CDR1 GTSNPN, CDR2 SVGIG (reference sequence). The CDR3 length is 14 residues. J gave up 5 bases and V 4 bases, and 10 bases lay outside the gene matches. Here the CDR3 reads CAWKREQGLTEAFF. CDR3 DNA sequence: TGTGCCTGGAAACGGGAACAGGGGTTGACTGAAGCTTTCTTT. The full variable domain, with the rest looked up from reference TRBV30 and TRBJ1-1, is SQTIHQWPATLVQPVGSPLSLECTVEGTSNPNLYWYRQAAGRGLQLLFYSVGIGQISSEVPQNLSASRPQDRQFILSSKKLLLSDSGFYLCAWKREQGLTEAFFGQGTRLTVV.

The chain recombines TRBV28 with TRBJ1-5; TRBD1 agrees at 8 bases. J gave up 7 bases and V 4 bases, and 9 bases lay outside the gene matches. CDR1 and CDR2 from the germline V gene are MDHEN and SYDVKM. This CDR3 has 15 amino acids. This CDR3 is CASSSDRAVGQPQHF. In nucleotides, the CDR3 is TGTGCCAGCAGTTCGGACAGGGCGGTCGGGCAGCCCCAGCATTTT.

This clone has just one count. The chain combines TRBV19 with TRBJ2-7; 12 positions agree with TRBD2. Germline lookup yields CDR1 LNHDA and CDR2 SQIVND (reference sequence). There are 18 residues in the CDR3. J lost 2 bases, V lost 2 bases, and 10 bases had no gene match. CDR3: CASSIRTSGAHTTYEQYF. In nucleotides, the CDR3 is TGTGCCAGTAGTATAAGGACTAGCGGGGCACACACCACCTACGAGCAGTACTTC.

As concerns this clone: One junction end does not reproduce the germline sequence, and a read error may be involved. The gene calls are TRBV6-1 and TRBJ1-6; 9 bases agree with TRBD1. CDR3 size: 15 residues. The germline CDR1 and CDR2 sequences are MNHNS and SASEGT. DNA for the CDR3: TGTGCCGGCAGCACGACAGGGGGCTATAATTCACCCCTCCACTTT. It is translated as CAGSTTGGYNSPLHF.

This chain links TRBV29-1 with TRBJ2-7; D might be TRBD2 (6 bases). The V gene lost 5 bases and the J gene lost 1 base, with 12 bases spanning the gap. The CDR3 length is 13 residues. Looked up from germline, CDR1 is SQVTM and CDR2 is ANQGSEA. CDR3 in amino acids: CSVPGLFSYEQYF. In nucleotides, the CDR3 is TGCAGCGTTCCGGGACTCTTTTCCTACGAGCAGTACTTC.

The chain links TRBV30 to TRBJ2-7, with D tentatively TRBD1 (5 bases). V lost 0 bases and J lost 5, with 14 bases in between. CDR3 length: 14 amino acids. Germline V lookup: CDR1 GTSNPN, CDR2 SVGIG (reference sequence). CDR3 sequence (DNA): TGTGCCTGGAGTGTTTCAGGGTGGTGGGACGAGCAGTACTTC. Its translation: CAWSVSGWWDEQYF.

The table lists this clone with a few counts. The rearrangement links TRBV19 to TRBJ1-5; the match to TRBD1 covers 12 bases. Germline CDR1 is LNHDA and CDR2 is SQIVND (reference sequence). CDR3 length: 16 amino acids. V shed 1 base and J 6 bases; nucleotides not matched to a gene: 4. The CDR3: CASSIVGQGAGQPQHF. The DNA for the CDR3 is TGTGCCAGTAGTATAGTGGGACAGGGGGCGGGTCAGCCCCAGCATTTT.

The V and J genes are TRBV6-5 and TRBJ2-5, with 9 bases that match TRBD1. The germline V gene has CDR1 MNHEY and CDR2 SVGAGI. V lost 1 base, J lost 4 bases, and 4 bases stayed unmatched. The CDR3 is 15 amino acids. The CDR3 spells CASSYFGTGRETQYF. The CDR3 DNA sequence: TGTGCCAGCAGTTACTTTGGGACAGGGAGAGAGACCCAGTACTTC.

The chain joins TRBV9 to TRBJ2-2; 10 bases line up with TRBD2. CDR1 and CDR2 from the germline V gene are SGDLS and YYNGEE. The J segment lost 8 bases and the V segment lost 4 bases, leaving 8 bases of the junction unmatched. The CDR3 length is 15 residues. In DNA, the CDR3 is TGTGCCAGCAGCCCTCAAGCGGGGGGGCGAGGGGAGCTGTTTTTT. Translating it yields CASSPQAGGRGELFF.

The chain combines TRBV11-3 with TRBJ2-5, with 8 bases lining up with TRBD2. The CDR3 runs to 15 residues. After removal of 5 bases from V and 4 bases from J, the junction contained 9 bases not matched to a gene. Germline CDR1 is SGHNT and CDR2 is YENEEA. The CDR3 coding sequence is TGTGCCAGCAGCGCTACGGGGGGGCCCTCAGAGACCCAGTACTTC. Translated: CASSATGGPSETQYF.

V and J are TRBV4-3 and TRBJ2-4; 8 nucleotides match TRBD1. V trimming: 0 bases; J trimming: 0 bases; junction bases outside the gene matches: 10. CDR1 is LGHNA and CDR2 is YSLEER in the germline V gene. This CDR3 has 19 residues. The CDR3 loop is CASSQDRVRGQLAKNIQYF. The DNA for the CDR3 is TGCGCCAGCAGCCAAGATAGGGTCAGGGGGCAACTAGCCAAAAACATTCAGTACTTC.